This T cell receptor (beta chain) emerged from a study of blood T cell repertoires in COVID-19. Turning to the study itself: The United States, Italy and Spain provided the acute and convalescent COVID-19 samples.

Germline CDR1 reads MDHEN; CDR2 reads SYDVKM. The CDR3 is made up of 15 amino acids. The germline V and J ends were trimmed by 7 bases and 6 bases, with 16 bases remaining between them. This clone was recorded once. Profiling relied on immunoSEQ multiplex PCR, and the TCRdb table lists in-frame clones only, not all of them. Of 95,000 to 100,000 clones in the sample, less than 85% were seen once. This chain joins TRBV28 and TRBJ1-6, with D possibly being TRBD1 (6 bases). Sequencing was done on a sample of peripheral blood. This sequence was found in a woman in her seventies with active or convalescent COVID-19. The CDR3 DNA reads as TGTGCCAGCACCCCTTCCCAGGGGATTAATTCACCCCTCCACTTT. Translated, it gives CASTPSQGINSPLHF.